Shown below are 11 T cell receptor beta chains from a single sample sequenced in a study of naive and memory T cell subsets. An equimolar mix of two oligonucleotides served as the beta constant-region primer for TRBC1 and TRBC2. Ligated cDNA was amplified by four rounds of PCR with nested alpha and beta constant-region primers and SP2. TCRdb reanalysed the UMI-ligation and nested PCR reads using MiXCR and keeps one entry per CDR3 protein. The data contain approximately 20,000 distinct CDR3 sequences, 7% to 9% of them singletons. Material for sequencing was central memory CD8+ T cells from blood. These receptors were taken from a human donor in good health.

This clonotype was detected many times. The J gene is TRBJ1-5, the V gene TRBV7-9; D may be TRBD1 (5 bases). Germline CDR1 and CDR2: SEHNR and FQNEAQ (reference sequence). V was cut by 1 base and J by 6 bases, with 10 bases left in between. This CDR3 has 14 amino acids. CDR3 sequence: CASSLGTSGQPQHF. CDR3 nucleotides: TGTGCCAGCAGCTTAGGGACATCTGGTCAGCCCCAGCATTTT. Drawing the rest from reference TRBV7-9 and TRBJ1-5, the complete variable domain is DTGVSQNPRHKITKRGQNVTFRCDPISEHNRLYWYRQTLGQGPEFLTYFQNEAQLEKSRLLSDRFSAERPKGSFSTLEIQRTEQGDSAMYLCASSLGTSGQPQHFGDGTRLSIL.

This clonotype appeared a few times. V gene TRBV28 combines with J gene TRBJ2-7, with a tentative D call TRBD2 (6 bases). This CDR3 is 17 amino acids long. The V and J ends lost 3 bases and 0 bases respectively, with 18 bases between them. Germline-derived CDR1 and CDR2 are MDHEN and SYDVKM. The CDR3 nucleotides are TGTGCCAGCAGTTTCCGGGGGATTCTTTACTACTCCTACGAGCAGTACTTC. The encoded protein is CASSFRGILYYSYEQYF.

V gene TRBV18 combines with J gene TRBJ1-2; D is unclear. This CDR3 has 13 amino acids. Germline assignment: CDR1 KGHSH and CDR2 LQKENI. Trimming shortened V by 1 base and J by 5 bases, and 8 bases separated the two germline ends. In DNA form, the CDR3 reads TGTGCCAGCTCACCACAATTCGAGTATGGCTACACCTTC. Protein sequence: CASSPQFEYGYTF. The full variable domain, in which reference TRBV18 and TRBJ1-2 provide the parts outside the CDR3, is NAGVMQNPRHLVRRRGQEARLRCSPMKGHSHVYWYRQLPEEGLKFMVYLQKENIIDESGMPKERFSAEFPKEGPSILRIQQVVRGDSAAYFCASSPQFEYGYTFGSGTRLTVV.

As regards this clonotype: A read error may be the cause here, since a much bigger clone is one base away. The V gene is TRBV4-3, the J gene TRBJ1-4; the D is unclear. V was shortened by 3 bases and J by 7 bases, with 12 bases between the two germline ends. The CDR3 length is 14 residues. Germline lookup yields CDR1 LGHNA and CDR2 YSLEER. The CDR3 loop is CASSQRRCVEKLFF. The CDR3 nucleotides read TGCGCCAGCAGCCAGAGGAGATGTGTTGAAAAACTGTTTTTT.

This clonotype is medium-sized by share. V is TRBV7-8 and J is TRBJ2-1; 9 bases align to TRBD2. Germline-derived CDR1 and CDR2 are SGHVS and FQNEAQ. This CDR3 contains 15 residues. Trimming cost V 7 bases and J 7 bases; bases outside gene matches: 11. The CDR3 reads CASIQTSGLGNEQFF. CDR3 nucleotides: TGTGCCAGCATCCAAACTAGCGGGTTAGGGAATGAGCAGTTCTTC.

This sequence joins TRBV20-1 and TRBJ2-1, with D perhaps TRBD2 (5 bases). The V end lost 0 bases, the J end lost 2 bases, and 14 bases lay between the germline ends. The CDR3 length is 16 residues. Germline assignment: CDR1 DFQATT and CDR2 SNEGSKA (reference sequence). The CDR3 nucleotides are TGCAGTGCTAGAGATCCAGCAGCGGTAGCCTACAATGAGCAGTTCTTC. It yields the protein CSARDPAAVAYNEQFF.

The genes are TRBV28 and TRBJ2-1, with D uncertain. Looked up from germline, CDR1 is MDHEN and CDR2 is SYDVKM. V was trimmed by 4 bases and J by 3 bases, leaving 1 base between them. The CDR3 consists of 11 residues. CDR3 coding DNA: TGTGCCAGCAGTTACTACAATGAGCAGTTCTTC. As protein: CASSYYNEQFF.

Judged by abundance, this clonotype is medium-sized. The chain recombines TRBV7-9 with TRBJ1-4; 9 bases are shared with TRBD1. Germline loops: CDR1 SEHNR, CDR2 FQNEAQ (reference sequence). This CDR3 contains 17 residues. After removal of 4 bases from V and 0 bases from J, the junction contained 6 bases not matched to a gene. CDR3 in DNA: TGTGCCAGCAGCTCGCCGGGACAGGGCCCAACTAATGAAAAACTGTTTTTT. The encoded protein is CASSSPGQGPTNEKLFF.

This clonotype was detected a few times. The chain combines TRBV7-8 with TRBJ2-2, with D perhaps matching TRBD1 or TRBD2 (6 bases each). Between the trimmed V and J ends, which lost 4 bases and 5 bases, there was a span of 20 bases. Germline CDR1 is SGHVS and CDR2 is FQNEAQ. The CDR3 is 17 residues long. CDR3 loop: CASSSSGAGRVTGELFF. The CDR3 DNA is TGTGCCAGCAGCTCCTCGGGGGCGGGACGAGTTACCGGGGAGCTGTTTTTT.

This clonotype has more than one count but fewer than ten. This chain joins TRBV6-5 and TRBJ2-5; D ambiguous. Per the germline V gene, CDR1 is MNHEY and CDR2 is SVGAGI. The length of the CDR3 is 15 residues. V lost 4 bases and J lost 4, with 16 bases in between. DNA of the CDR3: TGTGCCAGCAGTTCCTCGACCCCGGTCGTAGAGACCCAGTACTTC. This translates into CASSSSTPVVETQYF.

This clonotype was detected ten times or more. J is TRBJ1-5 and V is TRBV19; the D gene is possibly TRBD1 (6 bases). Germline values: CDR1 LNHDA, CDR2 SQIVND (reference sequence). V was trimmed by 7 bases and J by 2 bases, leaving 15 bases between them. The CDR3 loop spans 15 amino acids. CDR3 bases: TGTGCCAGTATCCCCAGGGGTGAGGGCAATCAGCCCCAGCATTTT. Its translation is CASIPRGEGNQPQHF.